This T cell receptor (beta chain) was captured by sequencing in a study of breast tumors, draining lymph nodes, adjacent tissues. Breast cancer patients provided tissue from their axillary draining lymph nodes. TCRdb fed the multiplex PCR reads into MiXCR, producing one record per CDR3 protein. The sample has about 200,000 distinct CDR3 sequences, around 34% seen once. This clonotype has ten or more counts. Its antigen is undetermined. Findings of the study overall: Most tumor T cells seemingly derive from lymph node, then expand in tumor. Tumor T cell lymph node origin was a supported hypothesis, not proven. Compared with lymph nodes, tumors were less diverse; compared with nontumor tissue, more.

Between the trimmed V and J ends, which lost 0 bases and 10 bases, there was a span of 18 bases. This CDR3 has 16 residues. Germline V gene sequence: CDR1 SGHAT, CDR2 FQNNGV. This TCR derives from a female donor with breast cancer. Some clones in this sample may be carry-over from other donors' samples. This sequence joins TRBV11-2 and TRBJ1-4; possible D gene TRBD1, 6 bases. Input material: axillary lymph node tissue. The CDR3 spells CASSLETGGTFGKLFF. DNA of the CDR3: TGTGCCAGCAGCTTAGAAACCGGCGGGACATTTGGAAAACTGTTTTTT.